This T cell receptor beta chain derives from a study of T-cell memory formation after mild COVID-19 (dated by TCRdb to the early 2020s). Describing the broader study: TCR sequence clusters from the two donors were largely donor specific. T-cell clones expanding and contracting after mild COVID-19 in a couple of donors were tracked by longitudinal TCRalpha and TCRbeta repertoire sequencing. The cohort was made up of two young adult volunteers, one female and one male, who were previously healthy.

The full study reports these points: Only a couple of mild cases were covered in the study, and larger cohorts including severe cases with pre-infection samples were considered necessary. Some responding clones were found in pre-infection memory, which suggests that pre-existing cross-reactive memory T cells took part in the SARS-CoV-2 response. Contracting CD4+ clones appeared mostly in the CM and EM memory subsets, whereas CD8+ clones were enriched in EMRA. From day 15 to 85, contracting clones showed balanced CD4/CD8 phenotypes, whereas a second wave of clones that expanded from day 15 to 37 leaned towards CD4+. Whether the second-wave clones peaking on day 37 were SARS-CoV-2 specific was not confirmed.

Ficoll-Paque density gradient centrifugation was the method used to isolate PBMCs. The cysteine opens and the phenylalanine closes a CDR3 of 15 amino acids. The CDR3 DNA has 45 bases and is translated from base 1. The germline V gene sets CDR1 to MGHRA and CDR2 to YSYEKL. The trim is 6 bases for V and 1 base for J, with a gap of 14 bases between the germline ends. The sequencer was an Illumina NovaSeq 6000. TCRalpha and TCRbeta cDNA libraries were constructed by 5'RACE with constant-segment primers, with sample barcodes and unique molecular identifiers being introduced. RNA was extracted from every sample with Trizol reagent. Amplification of the libraries took two PCR steps, and the second step added a second sample barcode plus Illumina TruSeq adapters. The libraries were sequenced on an Illumina NovaSeq using 2 x 150 bp paired-end reads. As for the original processing: With migec v1.2.7, reads were demultiplexed and then collapsed into UMI-guided consensus sequences. With mixcr v2.1.11, UMI consensuses were aligned to TRA and TRB V and J templates and assembled into clonotypes. A clonotype was counted as expanded or contracted only when both edgeR and NoisET called the clonotype significant, with the noise models trained on biological replicates. For edgeR calls, the thresholds were a false discovery rate-adjusted p below 0.01 and a log2 fold-change of 1. As an exploratory analysis of dynamics, PCA with hierarchical clustering was applied to max-normalized trajectories of the 1000 most abundant clonotypes. Separately sequenced CD4+ and CD8+ repertoires were used to assign the CD4 or CD8 phenotype of responding clones. TCRdb itself trimmed the public reads at Q25 with fastp, ran MiXCR and retained productive beta chains. All rows with the same CDR3 protein become a single entry with the most common DNA and genes. The V and J calls, along with clone size, are taken from TCRdb and not from the paper's own processing. This sample has 450,000 or so distinct CDR3 sequences in its table, and roughly 20% of those were observed once. The ten largest clonotypes hold roughly 8.4% of the sample.

This clonotype appeared a few times. Its cognate antigen has yet to be identified. No base-level quality is on record; no much larger clone is a single base apart. This clonotype originated in an adult woman who had mild COVID-19 (a few samples of this study predate the infection). The sample titles of this study are shuffled in the database, so cell type and time point are left out; the donor was told from shared clones. The V and J genes are TRBV4-1 and TRBJ2-3; TRBD2 is possibly the D segment (5 matching bases). The sequencing sample was made of PBMCs or a T cell subset sorted from them (not recorded which). The DNA is as follows: TGCGCCAGCAGGCGGACTTTTGATCGCACAGATACGCAGTATTTT. The encoded protein is CASRRTFDRTDTQYF.